Listed below are T cell receptor beta chains from one sample, sequenced in a study of cytomegalovirus exposure and HLA in healthy donors. Assay: immunoSEQ multiplex PCR; the TCRdb copy retains only in-frame clones and omits some. Seen here are around 100,000 clones, 70% observed once, and the top ten hold about 11%. The specimen was PBMCs. The origin of the receptors is a man in his forties or fifties in good health and CMV-seropositive. CDR3s include the opening cysteine and the closing phenylalanine or tryptophan. D genes are given only for firm matches. Expanded clones are given a class, and other clones once, few, many or no size at all.

abundance	j_gene	v_gene	d_gene	CDR3aa	CDR3nt
NA	TRBJ2-1	TRBV6-5	TRBD2	CASRGTSGRINEQFF	TGTGCCAGCCGCGGGACTAGCGGGAGAATAAATGAGCAGTTCTTC
once	TRBJ2-2	TRBV5-6	TRBD2	CASSLAELAENTGELFF	TGTGCCAGCAGCTTGGCCGAGCTAGCGGAGAACACCGGGGAGCTGTTTTTT
few	TRBJ1-4	TRBV5-1	NA	CASSLRGLTGEKLFF	TGCGCCAGCAGCTTGAGGGGATTAACTGGTGAAAAACTGTTTTTT
NA	TRBJ2-1	TRBV5-1	TRBD2	CASSIPTSGIYNEQFF	TGCGCCAGCAGCATCCCGACTAGCGGAATTTACAATGAGCAGTTCTTC
few	TRBJ1-2	TRBV2	NA	CASSEQGGDYGYTF	TGTGCCAGCAGTGAACAGGGTGGGGACTATGGCTACACCTTC
few	TRBJ2-7	TRBV6-5	TRBD1	CASNRLGQGDEQYF	TGTGCCAGCAACCGACTAGGACAGGGCGACGAGCAGTACTTC
NA	TRBJ2-5	TRBV5-1	TRBD1	CASSTGQGGETQYF	TGCGCCAGCAGCACCGGACAGGGGGGAGAGACCCAGTACTTC
NA	TRBJ1-3	TRBV5-4	NA	CASSLDFVDTIYF	TGTGCCAGCAGCTTGGATTTTGTCGACACCATATATTTT
NA	TRBJ2-1	TRBV10-3	TRBD2	CAISASVAGEYNEQFF	TGTGCCATCAGTGCCTCAGTAGCGGGAGAGTACAATGAGCAGTTCTTC
once	TRBJ1-5	TRBV11-2	NA	CASSLIGAGQPQHF	TGTGCCAGCAGCTTAATAGGGGCAGGGCAGCCCCAGCATTTT
few	TRBJ1-5	TRBV30	NA	CAWSVNRDQPQHF	TGTGCCTGGAGTGTTAACAGGGATCAGCCCCAGCATTTT
NA	TRBJ1-1	TRBV7-9	TRBD1	CASSWTGEYPEAFF	TGTGCCAGCAGCTGGACAGGGGAATACCCTGAAGCTTTCTTT
NA	TRBJ2-5	TRBV7-9	TRBD1	CASSPDRVQETQYF	TGTGCCAGCAGCCCGGACAGGGTGCAAGAGACCCAGTACTTC
NA	TRBJ1-1	TRBV5-1	TRBD1	CASSPTGVNTEAFF	TGCGCCAGCAGCCCGACAGGGGTAAACACTGAAGCTTTCTTT
once	TRBJ1-2	TRBV4-2	TRBD1	CASSQTTGGNYGYTF	TGTGCCAGCAGCCAAACGACAGGGGGCAACTATGGCTACACCTTC
NA	TRBJ2-7	TRBV15	TRBD2	CATSTRGGYEQYF	TGTGCCACCAGCACTCGGGGGGGATACGAGCAGTACTTC
NA	TRBJ2-1	TRBV7-3	NA	CASSSEPGLSYNEQFF	TGTGCCAGCAGCTCAGAACCGGGACTCTCTTACAATGAGCAGTTCTTC
NA	TRBJ2-3	TRBV6-4	TRBD2	CASSVLAGSTDTQYF	TGTGCCAGCAGTGTACTAGCGGGTAGCACAGATACGCAGTATTTT
NA	TRBJ1-5	TRBV6-1	TRBD1	CASSASGTGNQPQHF	TGTGCCAGCAGTGCCTCCGGGACAGGTAATCAGCCCCAGCATTTT
few	TRBJ2-7	TRBV6-5	NA	CASSSQSARAEGEQYF	TGTGCCAGCAGTTCTCAGTCGGCGAGAGCCGAGGGTGAGCAGTACTTC
NA	TRBJ2-1	TRBV27	NA	CASIDSGAQFF	TGTGCCAGCATAGACAGTGGGGCGCAGTTCTTC
NA	TRBJ2-3	TRBV6-1	NA	CASSEAGSGGDTQYF	TGTGCCAGCAGTGAAGCGGGTAGCGGAGGAGATACGCAGTATTTT
NA	TRBJ2-1	TRBV29-1	TRBD2	CSVEDRDRREVYNEQFF	TGCAGCGTTGAAGATAGAGACAGGCGGGAGGTGTACAATGAGCAGTTCTTC
NA	TRBJ1-1	TRBV30	NA	CAWRGRRTEAFF	TGTGCCTGGAGGGGGCGGAGAACTGAAGCTTTCTTT
NA	TRBJ1-2	TRBV30	NA	CAWSVYSGDGYTF	TGTGCCTGGAGTGTATATAGCGGGGATGGCTACACCTTC
NA	TRBJ2-7	TRBV7-2	NA	CASSLGLSSYEQYF	TGTGCCAGCAGCTTAGGTCTCAGCTCCTACGAGCAGTACTTC
NA	TRBJ1-2	TRBV6-5	TRBD1	CASSPGTGASGYTF	TGTGCCAGCAGCCCCGGGACAGGGGCTTCTGGCTACACCTTC
NA	TRBJ2-5	TRBV5-6	NA	CASSGGYQETQYF	TGTGCCAGCAGCGGGGGGTACCAAGAGACCCAGTACTTC
NA	TRBJ2-7	TRBV29-1	NA	CSVVAGTSYEQYF	TGCAGCGTTGTCGCGGGAACCTCCTACGAGCAGTACTTC
NA	TRBJ1-4	TRBV6-7	TRBD1	CASSYSPDRELNEKLFF	TGTGCCAGCAGTTACTCGCCCGACAGGGAACTTAATGAAAAACTGTTTTTT
NA	TRBJ2-1	TRBV5-6	TRBD2	CASSLSPLGGDYNEQFF	TGTGCCAGCAGCCTTTCCCCCTTGGGGGGGGACTACAATGAGCAGTTCTTC
NA	TRBJ2-3	TRBV7-2	TRBD2	CASSLWASVAGGSTDTQYF	TGTGCCAGCAGCTTATGGGCCTCGGTAGCGGGAGGCAGCACAGATACGCAGTATTTT
NA	TRBJ1-5	TRBV6-1	TRBD1	CASSGDGTGRKYSNQPQHF	TGTGCCAGCAGTGGCGACGGGACAGGGAGGAAGTATAGCAATCAGCCCCAGCATTTT
NA	TRBJ2-7	TRBV28	NA	CATLDSSYEQYF	TGTGCCACCCTGGACAGCTCCTACGAGCAGTACTTC
NA	TRBJ2-2	TRBV30	NA	CAWNRAAGELFF	TGTGCCTGGAACAGGGCTGCCGGGGAGCTGTTTTTT
NA	TRBJ2-3	TRBV4-1	TRBD2	CASSQGTSGRTDTQYF	TGCGCCAGCAGCCAAGGAACTAGCGGACGCACAGATACGCAGTATTTT
NA	TRBJ1-5	TRBV7-3	NA	CASSLKGRGGARQPQHF	TGTGCCAGCAGCTTAAAGGGGCGAGGGGGGGCTAGGCAGCCCCAGCATTTT
NA	TRBJ1-2	TRBV5-4	TRBD1	CASSPQQGEGYGYTF	TGTGCCAGCAGTCCACAACAGGGGGAGGGGTATGGCTACACCTTC
few	TRBJ1-4	TRBV27	NA	CASRQVSNEKLFF	TGTGCCAGCAGACAGGTTTCTAATGAAAAACTGTTTTTT
NA	TRBJ2-7	TRBV7-9	NA	CASSEAPHEQYF	TGTGCCAGCAGCGAGGCCCCCCACGAGCAGTACTTC
NA	TRBJ2-3	TRBV7-6	NA	CASSLARDTQYF	TGTGCCAGCAGCTTAGCCAGGGATACGCAGTATTTT
NA	TRBJ2-7	TRBV11-2	TRBD2	CASSYRLAQNEQYF	TGTGCCAGCAGCTACAGACTAGCTCAAAACGAGCAGTACTTC
few	TRBJ2-1	TRBV7-2	TRBD1	CASSFDRANEQFF	TGTGCCAGCAGCTTTGACAGGGCCAATGAGCAGTTCTTC
NA	TRBJ1-2	TRBV28	NA	CASGRPGVGYTF	TGTGCCAGCGGGAGGCCCGGTGTTGGCTACACCTTC
few	TRBJ2-7	TRBV11-2	TRBD2	CASRGIAGGPWEQYF	TGTGCCAGCAGAGGGATAGCGGGAGGGCCTTGGGAGCAGTACTTC
NA	TRBJ2-1	TRBV7-3	NA	CASSGSASNHNEQFF	TGTGCCAGCAGCGGGAGCGCCAGTAATCACAATGAGCAGTTCTTC
few	TRBJ1-1	TRBV4-1	NA	CASSQDFNSGRNTEAFF	TGCGCCAGCAGCCAAGATTTTAACTCGGGAAGGAACACTGAAGCTTTCTTT
NA	TRBJ2-2	TRBV6-4	NA	CASSDSPPLKNTGELFF	TGTGCCAGCAGTGACTCGCCCCCCCTAAAGAACACCGGGGAGCTGTTTTTT
NA	TRBJ1-2	TRBV7-3	TRBD1	CASSPTGENYGYTF	TGTGCCAGCAGCCCGACAGGGGAGAACTATGGCTACACCTTC
few	TRBJ2-3	TRBV7-3	NA	CASSLLGTDTQYF	TGTGCCAGCAGCTTACTAGGTACAGATACGCAGTATTTT
NA	TRBJ1-1	TRBV7-8	NA	CASSLRTVNTEAFF	TGTGCCAGCAGCTTAAGGACAGTGAACACTGAAGCTTTCTTT
NA	TRBJ2-3	TRBV7-9	TRBD2	CASSPPGLAGGPADTQYF	TGTGCCAGCAGCCCTCCGGGACTAGCGGGAGGGCCGGCAGATACGCAGTATTTT
NA	TRBJ1-6	TRBV5-6	NA	CASSLRRQTNSPLHF	TGTGCCAGCAGCTTGCGGAGACAGACTAATTCACCCCTCCACTTT
NA	TRBJ2-7	TRBV29-1	TRBD2	CSVRAGDIEQYF	TGCAGCGTTCGAGCGGGAGATATCGAGCAGTACTTC
NA	TRBJ1-2	TRBV19	TRBD1	CASKQGDGYTF	TGTGCCAGTAAGCAGGGGGATGGCTACACCTTC
NA	TRBJ1-4	TRBV7-9	NA	CASSFDRFANEKLFF	TGTGCCAGCAGCTTTGACAGGTTTGCTAATGAAAAACTGTTTTTT
NA	TRBJ2-7	TRBV7-9	TRBD1	CASSYDRVSYEQYF	TGTGCCAGCAGCTACGACAGGGTCTCCTACGAGCAGTACTTC
once	TRBJ1-5	TRBV23-1	NA	CASSQSAKTEGPQHF	TGCGCCAGCAGTCAATCAGCTAAGACAGAAGGGCCCCAGCATTTT
NA	TRBJ1-1	TRBV30	NA	CAWSPTVNTEAFF	TGTGCCTGGAGTCCTACAGTGAACACTGAAGCTTTCTTT
NA	TRBJ2-3	TRBV9	TRBD2	CASSAGSTDTQYF	TGTGCCAGTTCAGCGGGGAGCACAGATACGCAGTATTTT